This TCR beta chain was recovered during a study of human T cells and chemical hapten exposure. Background on the study: Diphenylcyclopropenone, dosed weekly to the scalp, was given to patients throughout the roughly 25-week study.

This clonotype was found many times. CDR1 is KGHDR and CDR2 is SFDVKD in the germline V gene. V lost 3 bases and J lost 1, with 12 bases in between. This CDR3 has 16 amino acids. The time point here: pre-sensitization, week 0. Treatment given: therapeutic diphenylcyclopropenone sensitization with weekly scalp DPC. TCRdb reanalysed the RACE reads using MiXCR and keeps one entry per CDR3 protein. Of approximately 52,000 distinct CDR3 sequences detected, 9.4% appear once; the ten largest clones hold 14%. The receptor comes from a woman in her thirties or forties with alopecia areata. Some clones in this sample may be carry-over from other donors' samples. The J gene is TRBJ1-5, the V gene TRBV24-1; tentative D call: TRBD1 (6 bases). This specimen consisted of whole blood, obtained in connection with sensitization to the hapten diphenylcyclopropenone (DPC). This CDR3 reads CATSDGSGDSNQPQHF. The CDR3 bases are TGTGCCACCAGTGATGGGTCAGGGGACAGCAATCAGCCCCAGCATTTT.